The 4 T cell receptor beta chains below all came from one sample that was sequenced in a study of shared clonotypes between healthy human individuals. Method: immunoSEQ multiplex PCR; TCRdb's copy keeps in-frame clones and lacks some. Of roughly 490,000 clones detected, 79% appear once; the ten largest clones hold around 12%. The sample consisted of PBMCs. The receptors here all came from a woman aged 40-49 years in good health. Some clones in this sample may be carry-over from other donors' samples.

This sequence joins TRBV2 and TRBJ2-7; the D is unclear. The CDR3 has 12 amino acids. V shed 7 bases and J shed 5 bases, with 12 bases lying between them. The germline V gene encodes CDR1 SNHLY and CDR2 FYNNEI. Written as DNA, the CDR3 is TGTGCCAGCACTGGTGATTCTAACGAGCAGTACTTC. Translation gives CASTGDSNEQYF.

The J gene is TRBJ2-7, the V gene TRBV5-1; 9 bases map to TRBD1. Germline V gives CDR1 SGHRS, CDR2 YFSETQ. The CDR3 covers 15 residues. With V trimmed by 4 bases and J by 0 bases, 5 bases remained unmatched. Here the CDR3 DNA reads TGCGCCAGCAGCATAGGGACAGGGAGCTCCTACGAGCAGTACTTC. Protein sequence: CASSIGTGSSYEQYF.

CDR3 DNA: TGTGCCTGGATAGGCAGGTCTTACAATGAGCAGTTCTTC. This gives the protein CAWIGRSYNEQFF. V usage is TRBV30 and J usage is TRBJ2-1, with unresolved D. V lost 4 bases to trimming and J lost 4 bases, with 11 bases between them. Germline CDR1 and CDR2: GTSNPN and SVGIG (reference sequence). This CDR3 is 13 amino acids long.

This clone was detected only a few times. This chain joins TRBV5-6 and TRBJ1-3; no clear D. The CDR3 is made up of 14 amino acids. V lost 5 bases and J lost 0, with 9 bases in between. Germline values: CDR1 SGHDT, CDR2 YYEEEE. CDR3 DNA: TGTGCCAGCAGACCCGGGAGCTCTGGAAACACCATATATTTT. The encoded protein is CASRPGSSGNTIYF.